The entry that follows covers one TCR beta chain sequence. The antigen it binds to is not known. Per-base qualities were not stored, and no clone one base away is much larger. This entry is derived from a study of cytomegalovirus exposure and HLA in healthy donors (dated by TCRdb to about 2017). For context, the study as a whole: In an earlier analysis of around 540 of the donors, 276 Gb of sequence data and roughly 100 million unique TCR beta sequences from 180 million or so T cells were reported. Approximately 300 gigabases of sequencing data and roughly 80 million unique TCR sequences made up an early release that covered 500 to 650 HLA-typed donors. Of the 300 to 500 genotyped donors, 65% to 90% were placed in the genetic ancestry cluster associated with self-reported Caucasian donors. The study was designed to test whether signatures of past pathogen exposure could be identified by cataloging public T cell receptors. The T cell repertoires of 550 to 850 subjects were profiled by immunosequencing and related to cytomegalovirus serostatus. Along with the roughly 610-subject first cohort, a separate validation cohort of more than 90 different subjects was used. To predict cytomegalovirus infection status, the study combined high-throughput TCR immunosequencing, statistical association of individual TCRs with disease status, and machine learning. To study patterns of TCR occurrence, a later analysis re-analyzed previously published TCR beta repertoires from around 700 donors and added high-resolution HLA genotyping. Rather than drawing on any new phenotypic data, the later analysis identified candidate immune exposures from TCR beta sequences and the way those sequences occurred across donors. In an earlier analysis of 587 of the donors, high-throughput TCR beta sequencing was used to judge whether each TCR beta V gene segment behaved as functional or pseudogenic. Donor age, sex, ethnicity and CMV serostatus were collected together with the repertoire data. In a later genetic analysis, genome-wide SNP genotypes for about three fifths of the 666 donors were used, and that subset was treated as a discovery cohort. All discovery cohort repertoires had been generated on a single sequencing platform. Class I and class II HLA loci were covered by the typing at four-digit resolution. Typing coverage differed by locus: A, B, C, DRB1 and DQB1 were typed in about 620-630 donors, DQA1 in 522, DPA1 in some 600, and DPB1 in approximately 450. Four or five DR-DQ haplotypes were treated as single units for association and clustering because of strong linkage in the cohort. Among 300 to 500 genotyped donors of the cohort, an average of roughly 230,000 unique TCR beta nucleotide sequences was sequenced per donor, of which approximately 18% were non-productive. The investigation overall reported the following: Assigning TCR associations to individual alleles was difficult when HLA alleles, especially DR and DQ, strongly co-occurred. Across donors, most TCR sequences were observed very rarely, whereas some public TCRs were present in many individuals. The study listed 150 to 200 TCR beta chains as associated with cytomegalovirus. Some IMGT-functional V segments, including TRBV6-2 and TRBV6-3, could not be distinguished by the 87-base-pair reads and were therefore excluded. Immune exposure information for the cohort was limited to CMV serostatus. Correlated functional status among segregating V segments might be attributable to linkage disequilibrium, but an unknown experimental factor could not be ruled out. Broadly in line with IMGT annotations, most TCR beta V segments showed up in productive rearrangements about 87% or about 30% of the time in an earlier analysis of several hundred of the donors. The authors suggested that the approach could potentially be extended to other disease states and immunological phenotypes. A further reported finding was that TCR beta sequences accurately predicted the HLA-A and HLA-B alleles for most subjects in the first cohort. The classifier was reported to diagnose cytomegalovirus status with high specificity and sensitivity in both the original and validation cohorts. Roughly uniform sequencing depth across donors was assumed in presence/absence analyses, although this assumption may not hold. According to a later analysis, TCR association rates differed among HLA loci, with DRB1 alleles showing the most associated TCRs and HLA-C alleles showing the fewest. In a later genetic analysis, a missense DCLRE1C variant was associated with V-gene and J-gene trimming of TCR beta chains, and the association was replicated in an independent cohort. Most CMV-associated TCR beta chains appeared to be HLA-restricted in a later analysis, and the HLA associations seemed to be driven largely by CMV exposure. A few of the identified cytomegalovirus-associated TCR beta chains were confirmed in vitro to be specific for cytomegalovirus antigens. A later analysis reported that several top co-occurrence clusters appeared linked to parvovirus B19, influenza, CMV and Epstein-Barr virus. The sequencing pipeline was judged likely to have produced a cluster of highly shared sequence variants as a technical artifact. The earlier analysis of approximately 540 of the donors excluded approximately 15 rarely observed V segments, including chromosome 9 orphons, because counts were too low. According to a later genetic analysis, donors in an Asian-associated ancestry cluster had fewer N-insertions in productive TCRs than the roughly 670-donor mean. Because HLA typing was unavailable for some donors at each locus, only the typed subset was used in association tests. In this cohort, only TCR beta chains were sequenced, and detectable features were limited by the absence of alpha or paired-chain data. In a later analysis, HLA-associated TCR beta chains were found to be more clonally expanded and to have lower generation probabilities than equally common non-associated chains. At a false discovery rate of 0.05, a later analysis linked about 16,000 TCR beta sequences to specific HLA alleles.

Cut back by 4 bases and 3 bases, the V and J ends lie 17 bases apart. For CDR1 and CDR2, the germline V gene lists SGHRS and YFSETQ. The CDR3 spans 16 residues, from the cysteine through the phenylalanine. Only CDR3 DNA remains: 48 bases, in frame from the first base. The cohort was made up of about 670 healthy bone marrow donors. All cohort members were sampled while nominally healthy, although unrecorded immune exposures were likely present. The donor was CMV seronegative and belonged to the group of around 350 seronegative cohort members. A peripheral blood sample was provided by each donor, and peripheral blood mononuclear cells were used for TCR beta sequencing. Genomic DNA extraction from the blood cell samples was performed with the Qiagen DNeasy Blood Extraction Kit. Preparation of the library involved the immunoSEQ multiplex PCR assay. A mixture of 60 forward primers for TCR Vbeta segments and 13 reverse primers for TCR Jbeta segments was used in the multiplex PCR. Amplification of the CDR3 region of rearranged TCR beta genes was performed with a multiplex PCR assay on genomic DNA. On the Illumina HiSeq System, the amplified TCR beta libraries were sequenced as 87-base-pair reads. The published analysis was carried out like this. In a later analysis, about 80 million unique TCR beta chains were counted across the 650 to 750 repertoires, and around 10 million of these chains were shared by at least two donors. Raw reads were error-corrected and collapsed into unique sequences by a nearest-neighbor algorithm in which closely related sequences were merged to remove PCR and sequencing errors. V, D and J gene segments were assigned by aligning CDR3 sequences to IMGT reference sequences. For a sequence to be retained, a match of at least six nucleotides to both a V gene segment and a J gene segment was required. Rearrangements were called productive when the CDR3 lacked stop codons and stayed in frame with V and J; all others were non-productive. CDR3 was defined according to IMGT convention as the region running from the second conserved V-encoded cysteine to the conserved J-encoded phenylalanine. The earlier analysis of about 500 of the donors excluded sequences that lacked an unambiguous match to a single V gene segment. In an earlier analysis of a few hundred of the donors, V segments were called functional above 56.7% productive rearrangements and were called segregating when the between-donor standard deviation exceeded 5%. To diagnose cytomegalovirus status from the catalog of TCR beta chain sequences, a statistical classification framework was built. A later analysis assigned V and J genes by comparing TCR nucleotide sequences with IMGT/GENE-DB human TR gene sequences. The TCRdist pipeline was used in a later analysis to assign CDR3 sequences and most-parsimonious VDJ recombination scenarios. In a later analysis, every TCR beta chain was defined by the combination of its CDR3 amino acid sequence and its V-gene family, and reads without a unique V-gene family were dropped. To address suspected cross-contamination and a sequencing artifact, a later analysis removed a few hundred highly shared, low-generation-probability nucleotide sequences. In a later analysis, a clonal expansion index for each public chain was calculated from normalized within-repertoire ranks of inferred template counts. Generation probabilities in a later analysis came from a VDJ recombination model fitted to out-of-frame rearrangements, and those results were checked against IGoR. A later analysis scored TCR-TCR, TCR-HLA and TCR-CMV co-occurrence with hypergeometric tests, applying a repertoire-size bias correction to TCR pairs. False discovery rates were estimated in a later analysis by permuting HLA or CMV assignments 20 times. In a later analysis, co-occurring TCRs were grouped using DBSCAN, with TCRdist sequence similarity added in when clustering inside HLA-allele-positive subsets. Co-occurrence clustering excluded repertoires with fewer than 30,000 or more than 120,000 public chains, plus five with anomalous nucleotide sharing. Imported from immuneACCESS, the table was reduced by TCRdb to in-frame sequences with V and J called. These copies leave out some clones; in studies compared against another copy, an unresolved V gene accounts for under half, and the cause of the remainder is not known. V and J calls and clone size are as listed in that table; D and trimming were resolved from the DNA. Recorded for this sample are under 200,000 clones; approximately 72% of them occurred a single time. The ten largest clones take up roughly 1.4% of the sample.

The rearranged segments are TRBV5-1 and TRBJ2-4, with a tentative D gene TRBD2 over 6 matching bases. This clonotype was obtained from a man in his fifties or sixties in good health and CMV-seronegative. Sequencing input: PBMCs. The CDR3 corresponds to CASSRSWGDGKNIQYF. The sequenced DNA: TGCGCCAGCAGCCGGTCGTGGGGGGATGGCAAAAACATTCAGTACTTC.